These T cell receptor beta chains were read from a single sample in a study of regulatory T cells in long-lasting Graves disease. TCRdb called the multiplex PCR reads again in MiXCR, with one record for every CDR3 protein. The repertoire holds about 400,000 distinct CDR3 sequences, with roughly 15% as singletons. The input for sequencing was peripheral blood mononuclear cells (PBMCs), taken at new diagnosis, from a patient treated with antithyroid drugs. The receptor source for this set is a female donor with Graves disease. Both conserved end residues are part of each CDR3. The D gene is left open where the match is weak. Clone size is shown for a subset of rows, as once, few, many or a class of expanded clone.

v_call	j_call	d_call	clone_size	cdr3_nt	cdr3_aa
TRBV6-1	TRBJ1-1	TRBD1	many	TGTGCCAGCAGTGTTCCGGGACAGGGGGCTTGGAACACTGAAGCTTTCTTT	CASSVPGQGAWNTEAFF
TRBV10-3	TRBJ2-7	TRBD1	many	TGTGCCATCAGTGAGTCTTATAGGGGACAGGATTCCTACGAGCAGTACTTC	CAISESYRGQDSYEQYF
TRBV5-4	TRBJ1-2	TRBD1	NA	TGTGCCAGCAGCTCACCAGGGGGCGGCTATGGCTACACCTTC	CASSSPGGGYGYTF
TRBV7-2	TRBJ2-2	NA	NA	TGTGCCAGCAGGCGGGGTCCGAACACCGGGGAGCTGTTTTTT	CASRRGPNTGELFF
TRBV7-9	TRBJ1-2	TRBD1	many	TGTGCCAGCAGCTCAGTGACAGGGAAGGATGGCTACACCTTC	CASSSVTGKDGYTF
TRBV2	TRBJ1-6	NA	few	TGTGCCACCATCCGGGACAATAATAATTCACCCCTCCACTTT	CATIRDNNNSPLHF
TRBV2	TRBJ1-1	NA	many	TGTGCCAGCAGTGATGGTAGGGGAACTAACACTGAAGCTTTCTTT	CASSDGRGTNTEAFF
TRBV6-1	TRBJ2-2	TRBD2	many	TGTGCCAGCATTCGACTAGCGGGAGGCTTCTGGAACACCGGGGAGCTGTTTTTT	CASIRLAGGFWNTGELFF
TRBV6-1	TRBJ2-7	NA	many	TGTGCCAGCCAGGGTGGGAGTGTCGAGCAGTACTTC	CASQGGSVEQYF
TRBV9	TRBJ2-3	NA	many	TGTGCCAGCAGCGACCGGGGAGCTAGCACAGATACGCAGTATTTT	CASSDRGASTDTQYF
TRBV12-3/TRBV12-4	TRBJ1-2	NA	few	TGTGCCAGCAGTTTTTCGCGAGGGTCAGATGGCTACACCTTC	CASSFSRGSDGYTF
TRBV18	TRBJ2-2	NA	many	TGTGCCAGCTCACGGCAGGGGAACGGGGAGCTGTTTTTT	CASSRQGNGELFF
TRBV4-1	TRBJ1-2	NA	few	TGCGCCAGCAGCCAAGATGGGGTTGTCTATGGCTACACCTTC	CASSQDGVVYGYTF
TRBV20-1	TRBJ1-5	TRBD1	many	TGCAGTGCAATGGGACAGGGAATATATAGCAATCAGCCCCAGCATTTT	CSAMGQGIYSNQPQHF
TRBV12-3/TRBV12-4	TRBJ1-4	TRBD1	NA	TGTGCCAGCAGCCCACAGGGGACCCAGAATGAAAAACTGTTTTTT	CASSPQGTQNEKLFF
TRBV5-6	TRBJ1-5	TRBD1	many	TGTGCCAGCAGCTCCGGGACAGGGAGGGTAGGTCAGCCCCAGCATTTT	CASSSGTGRVGQPQHF
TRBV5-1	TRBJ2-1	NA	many	TGCGCCAGCACCGGGGCTTCGGGGGCCGGGCAGTTCTTC	CASTGASGAGQFF
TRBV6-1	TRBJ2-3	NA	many	TGTGCCAGCATGGGGACTAGCACAGATACGCAGTATTTT	CASMGTSTDTQYF
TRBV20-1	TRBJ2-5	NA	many	TGCAGTGCAGCTGGACGGAACCAAGAGACCCAGTACTTC	CSAAGRNQETQYF
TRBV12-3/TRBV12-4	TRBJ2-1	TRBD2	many	TGTGCCAGCAGTTTTGACGGGTGGGGGACAGGAGGACTAGCGGGGACAGATGAGCAGTTCTTC	CASSFDGWGTGGLAGTDEQFF
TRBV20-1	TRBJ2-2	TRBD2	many	TGCAGTGCTAGCGGGGGGGCTGGCGGGGAGCTGTTTTTT	CSASGGAGGELFF
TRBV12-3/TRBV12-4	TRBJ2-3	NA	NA	TGTGCCAGCAGTTTCAGGAGAGGGGGTTTATGGGGCACAGATACGCAGTATTTT	CASSFRRGGLWGTDTQYF
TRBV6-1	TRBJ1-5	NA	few	TGTGCCAGCAGTGACCGGGGGGTATGGAGTCAGCCCCAGCATTTT	CASSDRGVWSQPQHF
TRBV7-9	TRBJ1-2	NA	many	TGTGCCAGCAGCCCGACAGGATTTGGCTACACCTTC	CASSPTGFGYTF
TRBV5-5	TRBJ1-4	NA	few	TGTGCCAGCAGCTTGACGTTGAAAGCGGGGGAAAAACTGTTTTTT	CASSLTLKAGEKLFF
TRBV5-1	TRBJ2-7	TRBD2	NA	TGCGCCAGCAGCTTGGCTTCCGGGGGGTACAATGAGCAGTACTTC	CASSLASGGYNEQYF
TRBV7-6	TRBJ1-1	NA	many	TGTGCCAGCGGCAGTCCGAACACTGAAGCTTTCTTT	CASGSPNTEAFF
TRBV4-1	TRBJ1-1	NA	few	TGCGCCAGCAGCCGGGGGTCGACTGAAGCTTTCTTT	CASSRGSTEAFF
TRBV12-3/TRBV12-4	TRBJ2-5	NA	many	TGTGCCAGCAGCCCCGGAATAGCGGCCACTCGTCAAGAGACCCAGTACTTC	CASSPGIAATRQETQYF
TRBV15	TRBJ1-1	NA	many	TGTGCCACCAGCAGAGACGGGGAACCCACTGAAGCTTTCTTT	CATSRDGEPTEAFF
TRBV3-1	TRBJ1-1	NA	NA	TGTGCCAGCAGCCAAGATATTCAGGACATGAACACTGAAGCTTTCTTT	CASSQDIQDMNTEAFF
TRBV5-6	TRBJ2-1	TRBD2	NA	TGTGCCAGCAGCCGGGGACTAGCGGGAGTTAATGAGCAGTTCTTC	CASSRGLAGVNEQFF
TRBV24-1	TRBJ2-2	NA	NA	TGTGCCACCAGTGCCCCCGCAGCTAACACCGGGGAGCTGTTTTTT	CATSAPAANTGELFF
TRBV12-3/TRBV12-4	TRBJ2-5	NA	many	TGTGCCAGCAGTTCCCCGGGACCCCCCAAGGAGACCCAGTACTTC	CASSSPGPPKETQYF
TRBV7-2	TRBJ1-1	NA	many	TGTGCCAGCAGCTTATGGGGAAGCGGCACTGAAGCTTTCTTT	CASSLWGSGTEAFF
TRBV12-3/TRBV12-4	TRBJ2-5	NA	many	TGTGCCAGCAGTTTAGAGGGAATACAAGAGACCCAGTACTTC	CASSLEGIQETQYF
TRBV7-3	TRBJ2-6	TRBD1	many	TGTGCCAGCAGCCTACCGGGACAGGGGGTCAGATCTGGGGCCAACGTCCTGACTTTC	CASSLPGQGVRSGANVLTF
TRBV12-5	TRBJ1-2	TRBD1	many	TGTGCTAGTGGTTTGGGACAGGGGCCCAACTATGGCTACACCTTC	CASGLGQGPNYGYTF
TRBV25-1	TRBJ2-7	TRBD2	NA	TGTGCCAGCAGTGAATATAAGCTAGCGGGAGGGGAATACGAGCAGTACTTC	CASSEYKLAGGEYEQYF
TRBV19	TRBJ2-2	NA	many	TGTGCCAGTAGAAGACCCCGGCGGGGACACACCGGGGAGCTGTTTTTT	CASRRPRRGHTGELFF
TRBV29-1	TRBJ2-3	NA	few	TGCAGCGTGGAGACAGCCACAGATACGCAGTATTTT	CSVETATDTQYF
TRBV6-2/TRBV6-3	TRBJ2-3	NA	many	TGTGCCAGCAGTGGAGACGGAGACACAGATACGCAGTATTTT	CASSGDGDTDTQYF
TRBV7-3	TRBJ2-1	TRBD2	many	TGTGCCAGCAGCCCAAGGGCTAGCGGGAGTACCTACAATGAGCAGTTCTTC	CASSPRASGSTYNEQFF
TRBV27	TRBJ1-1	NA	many	TGTGCCAGCAGTTTAATCCCGATCGCGGCAGCGAACACTGAAGCTTTCTTT	CASSLIPIAAANTEAFF
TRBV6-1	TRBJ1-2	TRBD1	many	TGTGCCAGCGAATCAACCGACAGGGTCTATGGCTACACCTTC	CASESTDRVYGYTF
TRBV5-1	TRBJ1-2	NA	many	TGCGCCAGCAGCCCAGGACAGCTGTCTTATGGCTACACCTTC	CASSPGQLSYGYTF
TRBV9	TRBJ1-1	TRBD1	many	TGTGCCAGCAGCGCCGGGACAGGGGGTTGGACTGAAGCTTTCTTT	CASSAGTGGWTEAFF
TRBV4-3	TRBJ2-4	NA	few	TGCGCCAGCAGCCAAGATTGGCAGGGGACTCAGTACTTC	CASSQDWQGTQYF
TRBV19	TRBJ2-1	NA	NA	TGTGCCAGTAGTATGTTCAGTTCTGGGGCAGGGGAAAACAATGAGCAGTTCTTC	CASSMFSSGAGENNEQFF
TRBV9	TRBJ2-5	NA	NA	TGTGCCAGCAGCCCCGAAGGGGCCCCTGGGGAGACCCAGTACTTC	CASSPEGAPGETQYF
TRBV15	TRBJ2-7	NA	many	TGTGCCACCAGCAGAGATACAGGTGTAACCTACGAGCAGTACTTC	CATSRDTGVTYEQYF
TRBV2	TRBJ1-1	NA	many	TGTGCCAGCAGTGTCTTGGAGGCGCGGGGCACTGAAGCTTTCTTT	CASSVLEARGTEAFF
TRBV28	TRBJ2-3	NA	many	TGTGCCAGCAGTTTTTTGAGGACAGATACGCAGTATTTT	CASSFLRTDTQYF